A selection of T cell receptor beta chains follows, all from one sample in a study of CD8 T cells in ankylosing spondylitis. TCRdb reprocessed the 5' RACE reads with MiXCR, giving one entry per CDR3 protein. The repertoire includes a few hundred thousand distinct CDR3 sequences, under 12% of them detected once, and around a fifth sits in the top ten. Sequencing was carried out using blood, either unsorted or a sorted T cell fraction (not recorded which). The receptors come from a male donor with ankylosing spondylitis or in good health (not recorded which). Each CDR3 is given with its conserved first and last residue. Each record gives: J gene, clone size, V gene, D gene, CDR3 protein, CDR3 DNA. D genes are given only for firm matches. Size is omitted from some rows. Given values are once, few, many or a class for expanded clones.

>TRBJ2-7|many|TRBV11-2|-
CASSLERQFYEQYF
TGTGCCAGCAGCTTAGAGCGGCAGTTCTACGAGCAGTACTTC
>TRBJ2-5|many|TRBV6-2/TRBV6-3|-
CASSRGLRDSYQETQYF
TGTGCCAGCAGCCGGGGCCTTAGAGATTCTTACCAAGAGACCCAGTACTTC
>TRBJ2-7|-|TRBV2|TRBD1
CASEPDRAEQYF
TGTGCCAGTGAGCCGGACAGGGCCGAGCAGTACTTC
>TRBJ2-7|many|TRBV9|-
CASSEAPGPAYEQYF
TGTGCCAGCAGCGAGGCTCCGGGACCCGCCTACGAGCAGTACTTC
>TRBJ1-5|few|TRBV18|-
CASSPETAGQPQHF
TGTGCCAGCTCACCCGAGACCGCCGGACAGCCCCAGCATTTT
>TRBJ2-1|many|TRBV7-2|TRBD1
CASSLGQGNSYNEQFF
TGTGCCAGCAGCTTAGGACAGGGCAACTCCTACAATGAGCAGTTCTTC
>TRBJ1-1|-|TRBV28|-
CASSGGGTEAFF
TGTGCCAGCAGTGGAGGAGGGACTGAAGCTTTCTTT
>TRBJ1-5|many|TRBV12-3/TRBV12-4|TRBD1
CASSPAQGHQPQHF
TGTGCCAGCAGTCCGGCACAGGGGCATCAGCCCCAGCATTTT
>TRBJ2-5|-|TRBV29-1|-
CSAHGLGETQYF
TGCAGCGCCCACGGGCTAGGAGAGACCCAGTACTTC
>TRBJ2-1|many|TRBV28|TRBD2
CASSLSAGGKYNEQFF
TGTGCCAGCAGTTTATCAGCGGGGGGAAAATACAATGAGCAGTTCTTC
>TRBJ1-4|many|TRBV5-1|-
CASSLRGWGKPNEKLFF
TGCGCCAGCAGCTTGAGGGGCTGGGGGAAACCTAATGAAAAACTGTTTTTT
>TRBJ2-3|-|TRBV24-1|TRBD2
CATSDGGGAGDTQYF
TGTGCCACCAGTGATGGCGGGGGGGCCGGAGATACGCAGTATTTT
>TRBJ2-7|few|TRBV20-1|-
CSAGMGTGEGEQYF
TGCAGTGCTGGAATGGGAACAGGGGAGGGCGAGCAGTACTTC
>TRBJ1-6|many|TRBV5-1|TRBD1
CASSPPGTGDNSPLHF
TGCGCCAGCAGCCCGCCCGGGACAGGGGATAATTCACCCCTCCACTTT
>TRBJ2-3|few|TRBV28|TRBD1
CASRLTGGRTDTQYF
TGTGCCAGCAGACTGACAGGGGGGCGCACAGATACGCAGTATTTT
>TRBJ1-1|many|TRBV12-3/TRBV12-4|TRBD1
CASSFRTGVRGTEAFF
TGTGCCAGCAGTTTTAGGACAGGGGTGCGAGGCACTGAAGCTTTCTTT
>TRBJ2-2|-|TRBV5-1|TRBD2
CASSPLAGGTNTGELFF
TGCGCCAGCAGCCCCTTGGCGGGGGGAACCAACACCGGGGAGCTGTTTTTT
>TRBJ1-1|many|TRBV5-1|-
CASSLEGGLAEAFF
TGCGCCAGCAGCCTAGAGGGGGGGCTTGCTGAAGCTTTCTTT
>TRBJ1-1|many|TRBV20-1|-
CSAPYGGAEKAFF
TGCAGTGCTCCTTATGGGGGGGCTGAGAAAGCTTTCTTT
>TRBJ2-7|few|TRBV20-1|-
CSARDHTRATYEQYF
TGCAGTGCTAGAGATCATACAAGGGCGACCTACGAGCAGTACTTC
>TRBJ1-2|many|TRBV12-3/TRBV12-4|-
CASSLFRGYTF
TGTGCCAGCAGTTTATTTAGGGGGTACACCTTC
>TRBJ1-3|many|TRBV6-1|TRBD1
CASTQGQGRNGPGNTIYF
TGTGCCAGCACCCAGGGACAGGGGCGAAATGGGCCTGGAAACACCATATATTTT
>TRBJ2-7|few|TRBV10-3|TRBD1
CAISEEGAPDEQYF
TGTGCCATCAGTGAGGAGGGGGCGCCGGACGAGCAGTACTTC
>TRBJ1-4|many|TRBV25-1|-
CASTGGGDKDEKLFF
TGTGCCAGTACCGGGGGAGGGGATAAGGATGAAAAACTGTTTTTT
>TRBJ1-1|many|TRBV10-3|-
CAISESEKNTEAFF
TGTGCCATCAGTGAGTCCGAGAAGAACACTGAAGCTTTCTTT
>TRBJ1-6|few|TRBV5-1|TRBD1
CASSQDREYSPLHF
TGCGCCAGCAGCCAAGACAGGGAGTATTCACCCCTCCACTTT
>TRBJ2-7|few|TRBV3-1|-
CASSLTRGHEQYF
TGTGCCAGCAGCCTAACCCGGGGTCACGAGCAGTACTTC
>TRBJ1-6|-|TRBV30|TRBD1
CAWSVKGTGGLSPLHF
TGTGCCTGGAGTGTAAAGGGGACAGGGGGCCTTTCACCCCTCCACTTT
>TRBJ2-3|-|TRBV5-1|-
CASSQEAGSDTQYF
TGCGCCAGCAGCCAGGAGGCAGGGTCAGATACGCAGTATTTT
>TRBJ1-5|-|TRBV30|-
CAWKTTGDQPQHF
TGTGCCTGGAAAACGACAGGAGATCAGCCCCAGCATTTT
>TRBJ2-7|few|TRBV5-1|-
CASKQGRTLYEQYF
TGCGCCAGCAAACAGGGCCGAACCCTCTACGAGCAGTACTTC
>TRBJ2-7|many|TRBV12-3/TRBV12-4|TRBD2
CASSATSEVLHF
TGTGCCAGCAGCGCGACTAGCGAAGTGTTGCACTTC
>TRBJ1-6|few|TRBV12-3/TRBV12-4|-
CASSLWKPYIWGNSPLHF
TGTGCCAGCAGTTTATGGAAACCCTATATCTGGGGTAATTCACCCCTCCACTTT
>TRBJ2-5|many|TRBV5-1|-
CASSDLVEETQYF
TGCGCCAGCAGCGACTTGGTCGAGGAGACCCAGTACTTC
>TRBJ2-7|-|TRBV28|-
CASSFGADEEQYF
TGTGCCAGCAGTTTTGGGGCGGACGAAGAGCAGTACTTC
>TRBJ2-3|few|TRBV7-6|-
CASSLPGLRDTQYF
TGTGCCAGCAGCCTGCCGGGCCTCAGGGACACGCAGTATTTT
>TRBJ1-1|few|TRBV20-1|TRBD1
CSVGQGNTEAFF
TGCAGTGTGGGACAGGGGAACACTGAAGCTTTCTTT
>TRBJ1-5|many|TRBV12-3/TRBV12-4|TRBD1
CASSLTGGGQPQHF
TGTGCCAGCAGTTTGACAGGGGGCGGTCAGCCCCAGCATTTT
>TRBJ2-7|-|TRBV5-1|-
CASRQESTEEQYF
TGCGCCAGCAGGCAAGAGAGTACGGAGGAGCAGTACTTC
>TRBJ2-5|-|TRBV5-4|TRBD1
CASSLDRGGETQYF
TGTGCCAGCAGCCTTGACAGGGGAGGAGAGACCCAGTACTTC
>TRBJ2-1|-|TRBV20-1|-
CSAGTDNEQFF
TGCAGTGCTGGGACCGACAATGAGCAGTTCTTC
>TRBJ2-7|many|TRBV12-3/TRBV12-4|TRBD1
CASRTTGGYEQYF
TGTGCCAGCAGGACGACAGGGGGCTACGAGCAGTACTTC